These T cell receptor beta chains were read from a single sample in a study of OX40 agonist ivuxolimab in advanced cancers. Measured with immunoSEQ multiplex PCR; TCRdb has only the in-frame clones, and not every one. The table shows approximately 64,000 clones, with approximately 86% occurring only once. Sequenced material: CD4+ or CD8+ T cells sorted from blood, taken in a trial of the OX40 agonist ivuxolimab. These receptors were obtained from an adult with an advanced solid tumor such as melanoma, head and neck, liver or kidney cancer. Both conserved end residues are part of each CDR3. D genes are given only for firm matches. Clone size is stated in some rows and not others, as once, few, many or a class when expanded.

D	J	size	V	DNA	CDR3
NA	TRBJ1-4	NA	TRBV19	TGTGCCAGTAGTATAGATCGTGACCCGTCGGGTGAAAAACTGTTTTTT	CASSIDRDPSGEKLFF
NA	TRBJ2-3	NA	TRBV19	TGTGCCAGTAAAAGCGGAACGGTCACAGATACGCAGTATTTT	CASKSGTVTDTQYF
TRBD1	TRBJ1-1	NA	TRBV29-1	TGCAGCGTTGATCATCCAGGACAGGTGACCACTGAAGCTTTCTTT	CSVDHPGQVTTEAFF
NA	TRBJ1-4	NA	TRBV29-1	TGCAGCGTTGGGCAGGCAAATGAAAAACTGTTTTTT	CSVGQANEKLFF
NA	TRBJ2-2	NA	TRBV4-2	TGTGCCAGCAGCCAAGATGGAACCGGGGAGCTGTTTTTT	CASSQDGTGELFF
TRBD2	TRBJ2-1	NA	TRBV9	TGTGCCAGCAGCCTGGGAGGGATCAATGTTGAGCAGTTCTTC	CASSLGGINVEQFF
NA	TRBJ1-1	NA	TRBV7-2	TGTGCCAGCAGCTTCTACGGGAATTTGAACACTGAAGCTTTCTTT	CASSFYGNLNTEAFF
TRBD1	TRBJ2-7	NA	TRBV27	TGTGCCAGCAGATCGGACAGGGCCTCCTACGAGCAGTACTTC	CASRSDRASYEQYF
TRBD2	TRBJ2-7	NA	TRBV5-1	TGCGCCAGCAGCGGGGCCCTAGCGGGAAACTACGAGCAGTACTTC	CASSGALAGNYEQYF
NA	TRBJ2-7	once	TRBV6-1	TGTGCCAGCAGTGCAAGCCCCGGACCAACCCCGAATTACTACGAGCAGTACTTC	CASSASPGPTPNYYEQYF
NA	TRBJ1-2	NA	TRBV6-5	TGTGCCAGCAGTTACACGACCGGTCGGGCTCGCGGCTACACCTTC	CASSYTTGRARGYTF
NA	TRBJ2-7	NA	TRBV6-5	TGTGCCAGCACGTACGACCAAACGACTTACGAGCAGTACTTC	CASTYDQTTYEQYF
TRBD2	TRBJ2-3	NA	TRBV4-2	TGTGCCAGCAGCCAACGGACTAGCGGTAGCACAGATACGCAGTATTTT	CASSQRTSGSTDTQYF
NA	TRBJ2-7	NA	TRBV10-3	TGTGCCATCAGTGTCCGGGACAACTCCTACGAGCAGTACTTC	CAISVRDNSYEQYF
NA	TRBJ1-4	NA	TRBV2	TGTGCCAGCCGGGGCGATGATGAAAAACTGTTTTTT	CASRGDDEKLFF
TRBD1	TRBJ1-4	once	TRBV7-6	TGTGCCAGCAGCCTGGGACAGGGGTCCGAAAAACTGTTTTTT	CASSLGQGSEKLFF
NA	TRBJ1-6	few	TRBV30	TGTGCCTGGACCCGGGGATCCGGGAGGAATTCACCCCTCCACTTT	CAWTRGSGRNSPLHF
NA	TRBJ2-7	NA	TRBV11-2	TGTGCCAGCAGCCTACATTCGGGCATCCCGTACGAGCAGTACTTC	CASSLHSGIPYEQYF